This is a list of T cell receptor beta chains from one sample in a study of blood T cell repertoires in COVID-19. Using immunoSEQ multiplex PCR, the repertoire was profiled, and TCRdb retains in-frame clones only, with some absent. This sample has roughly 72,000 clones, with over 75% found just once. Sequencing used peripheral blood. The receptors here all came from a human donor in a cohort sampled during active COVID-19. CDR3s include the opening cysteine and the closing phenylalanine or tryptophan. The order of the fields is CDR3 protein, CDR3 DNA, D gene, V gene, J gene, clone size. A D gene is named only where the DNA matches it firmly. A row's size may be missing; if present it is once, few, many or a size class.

CASSSDRPGGTQYF	TGCGCCAGCAGCTCCGATCGGCCCGGGGGGACCCAGTACTTC	NA	TRBV5-1	TRBJ2-5	NA
CASSFLLGGAPYEQYF	TGTGCCAGCAGCTTCCTCTTGGGAGGGGCCCCCTACGAGCAGTACTTC	TRBD2	TRBV6-2/TRBV6-3	TRBJ2-7	NA
CASSLDSGANTQYF	TGCGCCAGCAGCTTGGATAGCGGGGCCAATACGCAGTATTTT	TRBD2	TRBV5-1	TRBJ2-3	NA
CASSAGGISSYEQYF	TGTGCCAGCAGTGCAGGGGGCATAAGCTCCTACGAGCAGTACTTC	TRBD1	TRBV3-1/TRBV3-2	TRBJ2-7	NA
CASSFAGMGNTIYF	TGTGCCAGCAGCTTCGCAGGGATGGGAAACACCATATATTTT	NA	TRBV7-4	TRBJ1-3	few
CSVGGRSYEQYF	TGCAGCGTTGGGGGGAGGTCCTACGAGCAGTACTTC	NA	TRBV29-1	TRBJ2-7	NA
CASSLWTGETSYEKLFF	TGTGCCAGCAGCCTTTGGACAGGAGAGACTTCGTATGAAAAACTGTTTTTT	TRBD1	TRBV5-8	TRBJ1-4	NA
CSASRGASGSADTQYF	TGCAGTGCTAGTAGGGGGGCTAGCGGGAGTGCAGATACGCAGTATTTT	TRBD2	TRBV20-1	TRBJ2-3	NA
CATVSGTGKPGELFF	TGTGCCACGGTCTCCGGGACAGGGAAGCCCGGGGAGCTGTTTTTT	TRBD1	TRBV10-3	TRBJ2-2	NA
CASSILGRELNTEAFF	TGTGCCAGTAGTATACTCGGACGGGAATTGAACACTGAAGCTTTCTTT	NA	TRBV19	TRBJ1-1	NA
CAGDRGNEQFF	TGTGCCGGGGACAGGGGCAATGAGCAGTTCTTC	NA	TRBV21-1	TRBJ2-1	NA
CASSGGTASYNEQFF	TGTGCCAGCAGCGGGGGGACAGCATCCTACAATGAGCAGTTCTTC	TRBD1	TRBV9	TRBJ2-1	NA
CASSVEGTSGSTQYF	TGTGCCAGCAGCGTAGAAGGGACTAGCGGGAGTACGCAGTATTTT	TRBD2	TRBV9	TRBJ2-3	NA
CASRRQGGSLDYGYTF	TGTGCCAGCAGACGACAGGGGGGTTCACTAGACTATGGCTACACCTTC	TRBD1	TRBV11-2	TRBJ1-2	NA
CASSLFTGNYEQYF	TGTGCCAGCAGTTTATTCACGGGGAACTACGAGCAGTACTTC	NA	TRBV27	TRBJ2-7	NA
CATAQSPNYEQYF	TGTGCCACAGCCCAAAGTCCTAATTACGAGCAGTACTTC	NA	TRBV24-1	TRBJ2-7	NA
CASSLASADTQYF	TGTGCCAGTAGCCTAGCGTCGGCAGATACGCAGTATTTT	NA	TRBV19	TRBJ2-3	NA